The 32 T cell receptor beta chains below were found in one sample sequenced in a study of read filtering for tumor transcriptome and immune sequencing. The library was built from about 400 ng RNA with molecular barcoded adaptors for alpha/delta and beta/gamma chains. MiXCR, applied by TCRdb to the reads, yields one record per CDR3 protein. The profile shows 75,000 to 90,000 distinct CDR3 sequences, about 12% of them singletons. The material sequenced was a population of CD138-negative cells sorted from bone marrow. The source is a donor at least 40 years old with multiple myeloma.

Many counts were recorded for this clonotype. Compared with germline, one end of the junction differs, possibly owing to a read error. The chain joins TRBV29-1 to TRBJ2-1, with no clear D. The V gene's germline CDR1 is SQVTM and CDR2 ANQGSEA. This CDR3 has 12 amino acids. The CDR3 DNA reads as TGCAGCGTTGAAGCGGGTTACAGTGAGCAGTTCTTC. Its protein is CSVEAGYSEQFF.

Turning to this clonotype: The conserved phenylalanine or tryptophan is not found at the CDR3 terminus, so this likely reflects a read error. It is unclear where the CDR3 begins or ends on the DNA, so no DNA is shown, and the CDR3 is as TCRdb lists it. The chain employs TRBV5-1 and TRBJ2-1; the table calls TRBD2, which could not be checked here. CDR1 SGHRS and CDR2 YFSETQ come from the germline V gene. The CDR3 is 17 amino acids in total, end residues counted. CDR3 sequence: CASSTGTSGLLKIEQIS.

This clonotype was recorded at least ten times. The rearrangement joins TRBV29-1 to TRBJ2-6, with D possibly matching TRBD2 (5 bases). The CDR3 covers 13 residues. The germline CDR1 and CDR2 sequences are SQVTM and ANQGSEA. V lost 4 bases, J lost 4 bases, and 8 bases lay in between. The CDR3 sequence: CSVASLGANVLTF. The CDR3 DNA sequence: TGCAGCGTTGCTAGCTTAGGGGCCAACGTCCTGACTTTC.

CDR3 coding DNA: TGTGCCAGCAACCCCCTCGGACAAGATACGCAGTATTTT. It yields the protein CASNPLGQDTQYF. The chain recombines TRBV9 with TRBJ2-3; D perhaps matches TRBD1 (5 bases). Germline V CDR1 and CDR2: SGDLS, YYNGEE. Trimming left V 6 bases short and J 5 bases short, with 13 bases between. This CDR3 spans 13 amino acids.

The table lists this clonotype with many counts. The chain links TRBV12-3 or TRBV12-4 to TRBJ2-1; D remains unclear. The CDR3 consists of 14 residues. V gave up 1 base and J gave up 9 bases, with 13 bases separating them. This chain's CDR3 is CASSLDQSSSEQFF. CDR3 DNA sequence: TGTGCCAGCAGTTTAGACCAATCCTCCAGTGAGCAGTTCTTC.

In its sample, this clonotype was seen many times. The DNA for the CDR3 is TGTGCCAGCAGCTCCTACGGACTAGCGGGGTACGAGCAGTACTTC. It yields the protein CASSSYGLAGYEQYF. The rearrangement joins TRBV7-2 to TRBJ2-7, with TRBD2 matching over 12 bases. CDR3 length equals 15 residues. Germline loops: CDR1 SGHTA, CDR2 FQGNSA. V trimming: 4 bases; J trimming: 4 bases; junction bases outside the gene matches: 5.

This clonotype was recorded many times. This chain uses TRBV3-1 with TRBJ2-5; D is unclear. There are 14 residues in the CDR3. V shed 1 base and J shed 4 bases, with 10 bases lying between them. Germline lookup yields CDR1 LGHDT and CDR2 YNNKEL (reference sequence). CDR3 in DNA: TGTGCCAGCAGCCAAGTGGCTGGGTCAGAGACCCAGTACTTC. This encodes CASSQVAGSETQYF.

This clonotype was recorded once. Germline is not matched at one junction end, which may reflect a read error. The genes are TRBV28 and TRBJ2-7; the D is unclear. The CDR3 sequence is 11 residues long. In germline, CDR1 is MDHEN, CDR2 SYDVKM. Here the CDR3 reads CASSSTYKQYF. DNA of the CDR3: TGTGCCAGCAGTTCAACCTACAAGCAATACTTC.

This clonotype has a handful of counts. A much larger clone lies one base from this, so it may be a read error. The CDR3 does not end in the conserved phenylalanine or tryptophan, so this is likely a read error. The V gene is TRBV2, the J gene TRBJ2-3; D gene unclear. This CDR3 comprises 11 residues. Germline loops: CDR1 SNHLY, CDR2 FYNNEI. V dropped 4 bases and J dropped 4 bases, with 3 bases sitting between them. As DNA, the CDR3 is TGTGCCAGCAGTGCGTCAGATACGCAGTATCTT. It encodes CASSASDTQYL.

A few counts support this clonotype. The genes are TRBV6-1 and TRBJ1-2; D is possibly TRBD1 (6 bases). The CDR3 totals 15 residues. Trimming removed 5 bases from V and 0 bases from J, with 13 bases in between. Germline V gives CDR1 MNHNS, CDR2 SASEGT. CDR3 bases: TGTGCCAGCAGTACCCTGAGGGACACTAACTATGGCTACACCTTC. It yields the protein CASSTLRDTNYGYTF.

This clonotype occurred many times. The V call is TRBV5-1, the J call TRBJ2-1; D unclear. The V gene's germline CDR1 is SGHRS and CDR2 YFSETQ. V shed 0 bases and J shed 4 bases, with 14 bases lying between them. This CDR3 is built from 16 residues. In DNA form, the CDR3 reads TGCGCCAGCAGCTTGGCGCCAGGTCCTGAGTACAATGAGCAGTTCTTC. Translation: CASSLAPGPEYNEQFF.

This clonotype was recorded many times. This sequence joins TRBV7-9 and TRBJ2-6; 7 bases map to TRBD1. CDR3 length: 17 amino acids. Germline CDR1 SEHNR, CDR2 FQNEAQ (reference sequence). V trimming: 4 bases; J trimming: 2 bases; junction bases outside the gene matches: 8. CDR3 DNA: TGTGCCAGCAGCTCTACCATCGGACAGGCTGGGGCCAACGTCCTGACTTTC. It is translated as CASSSTIGQAGANVLTF. Based on the CDR3 plus reference TRBV7-9 and TRBJ2-6, the full variable domain is DTGVSQNPRHKITKRGQNVTFRCDPISEHNRLYWYRQTLGQGPEFLTYFQNEAQLEKSRLLSDRFSAERPKGSFSTLEIQRTEQGDSAMYLCASSSTIGQAGANVLTFGAGSRLTVL.

This clonotype was counted a few times. Given a much more abundant clone one base away, this may be a read error. The chain recombines TRBV12-3 or TRBV12-4 with TRBJ2-7; D is undetermined. The CDR3 spans 13 residues. The CDR3 sequence is CACSFRAGYEQYF. The CDR3 DNA reads TGTGCCTGCAGTTTTAGGGCAGGCTACGAGCAGTACTTC.

This clonotype was seen repeatedly, ten times or more. This chain joins TRBV7-2 and TRBJ2-7; 13 nucleotides line up with TRBD2. Germline CDR1 is SGHTA and CDR2 is FQGNSA. The CDR3 covers 17 residues. Trimming at V came to 5 bases and at J to 2 bases, leaving 9 bases not matched to a gene. The CDR3 sequence is CASSQSFGLAGAYEQYF. The DNA for the CDR3 is TGTGCCAGCAGCCAATCTTTCGGACTAGCGGGAGCCTACGAGCAGTACTTC. Full variable domain (missing parts from reference TRBV7-2 and TRBJ2-7): GAGVSQSPSNKVTEKGKDVELRCDPISGHTALYWYRQSLGQGLEFLIYFQGNSAPDKSGLPSDRFSAERTGGSVSTLTIQRTQQEDSAVYLCASSQSFGLAGAYEQYFGPGTRLTVT.

This clonotype was recorded at least ten times. The chain is built from TRBV29-1 and TRBJ1-2; the match to TRBD1 covers 11 bases. The CDR3 runs to 16 residues. J gave up 8 bases and V 7 bases, and 18 bases lay outside the gene matches. Germline CDR1 reads SQVTM; CDR2 reads ANQGSEA. The CDR3 DNA is TGCAGCGCCCCGAAGGAATTGGACAGGGGGCGTGGGGGCTACACCTTC. Translation gives CSAPKELDRGRGGYTF.

Comments on this clonotype: Just one base apart from a much larger clone, this may be a read error. J is TRBJ2-5 and V is TRBV20-1, with D maybe TRBD1 (6 bases). Germline lookup yields CDR1 DFQATT and CDR2 SNEGSKA (reference sequence). The CDR3 is 14 residues long. CDR3 region: CSAREQGRQETKYF. In DNA, the CDR3 is TGCAGTGCTAGAGAGCAGGGGCGCCAAGAGACCAAGTACTTC.

This clonotype was picked up many times. The chain links TRBV29-1 to TRBJ2-5; D is uncertain. The CDR3 loop spans 10 amino acids. Looked up from germline, CDR1 is SQVTM and CDR2 is ANQGSEA. Trimming removed 6 bases from V and 0 bases from J, with 2 bases in between. CDR3 DNA: TGCAGCGTGTACCAAGAGACCCAGTACTTC. Translation: CSVYQETQYF.

This clonotype was counted many times. The rearrangement joins TRBV19 to TRBJ2-1, with D tentatively TRBD2 (6 bases). Trimming stripped 3 bases from V and 4 bases from J, with 10 bases between. The CDR3 length is 14 residues. Germline CDR1 reads LNHDA; CDR2 reads SQIVND (reference sequence). The DNA of the CDR3 is TGTGCCAGTAGTATTACGAGCGGGTACAATGAGCAGTTCTTC. Translation gives CASSITSGYNEQFF. The full variable domain, its missing parts supplied by reference TRBV19 and TRBJ2-1, is DGGITQSPKYLFRKEGQNVTLSCEQNLNHDAMYWYRQDPGQGLRLIYYSQIVNDFQKGDIAEGYSVSREKKESFPLTVTSAQKNPTAFYLCASSITSGYNEQFFGPGTRLTVL.

This clonotype was detected many times. The gene calls are TRBV7-9 and TRBJ2-1, with D hard to call. V lost 4 bases, J lost 3 bases, and 13 bases lay in between. The CDR3 length is 15 residues. Germline assignment: CDR1 SEHNR and CDR2 FQNEAQ (reference sequence). The CDR3 spells CASSSWAGDYNEQFF. Here the CDR3 DNA reads TGTGCCAGCAGCTCGTGGGCCGGAGACTACAATGAGCAGTTCTTC.

In this sample, this clonotype turned up many times. The chain combines TRBV7-9 with TRBJ2-3; D might be TRBD2 (6 bases). CDR3 size: 17 residues. Trimming left V 4 bases short and J 1 base short, with 18 bases between. CDR1 and CDR2 from the germline V gene are SEHNR and FQNEAQ (reference sequence). This CDR3 reads CASSSPFSGARTDTQYF. CDR3 sequence (DNA): TGTGCCAGCAGCTCTCCTTTTAGCGGAGCACGCACAGATACGCAGTATTTT.

This clonotype was seen repeatedly, ten times or more. This rearrangement joins TRBV12-3 or TRBV12-4 to TRBJ2-1; D is possibly TRBD1 (6 bases). This CDR3 is built from 12 residues. The V end lost 11 bases, the J end lost 7 bases, and 15 bases lay between the germline ends. The CDR3, as DNA: TGTGCCCCAACACCAGGGGTTAATGAGCAGTTCTTC. The encoded protein is CAPTPGVNEQFF.

This clonotype showed up many times. J is TRBJ2-2 and V is TRBV7-2; the D call may be TRBD1 or TRBD2 (6 bases each). V was pared by 7 bases and J by 6 bases, with 21 bases between. The CDR3 totals 16 residues. Germline CDR1 SGHTA, CDR2 FQGNSA. Here the CDR3 reads CASTLWSPGAAGELFF. In DNA form, the CDR3 reads TGTGCCAGCACCCTATGGAGCCCGGGGGCGGCCGGGGAGCTGTTTTTT.

This clonotype was recorded at least ten times. This chain connects TRBV7-3 to TRBJ1-1; D remains ambiguous. Germline V gene data show CDR1 as SGHTA and CDR2 as FQGTGA. V gave up 3 bases and J gave up 1 base, with 6 bases separating them. This CDR3 region has 13 residues. The CDR3 DNA sequence: TGTGCCAGCAGCTTCTCCCCGAACACTGAAGCTTTCTTT. Its translation: CASSFSPNTEAFF.

This clonotype showed up many times. V usage is TRBV4-3 and J usage is TRBJ2-7; D is unclear. V was trimmed by 2 bases and J by 0 bases, leaving 8 bases between them. Germline V gene lookup returns CDR1 LGHNA and CDR2 YSLEER. This CDR3 comprises 14 residues. CDR3 sequence: CASSQLPTSYEQYF. The CDR3 coding sequence is TGCGCCAGCAGCCAACTCCCGACCTCCTACGAGCAGTACTTC.

This clonotype was seen at least ten times. The rearrangement uses TRBV29-1 and TRBJ2-1, with D tentatively TRBD1 (5 bases). V was cut by 6 bases and J by 2 bases, with 8 bases left in between. The CDR3 runs to 12 residues. In germline, CDR1 is SQVTM, CDR2 ANQGSEA. DNA for the CDR3: TGCAGCGTCAGGGCACCCTACAATGAGCAGTTCTTC. Translated, it gives CSVRAPYNEQFF.

This clonotype was observed at least ten times. The CDR3 protein is CASSATDSNQPQHF. The CDR3 DNA follows: TGTGCCAGCTCAGCGACGGATAGCAATCAGCCCCAGCATTTT. The chain combines TRBV18 with TRBJ1-5; no reliable D call. Trimming shortened V by 5 bases and J by 0 bases, and 8 bases separated the two germline ends. The germline V gene encodes CDR1 KGHSH and CDR2 LQKENI. The CDR3 is 14 amino acids.

This clonotype was seen repeatedly, ten times or more. The rearrangement uses TRBV2 and TRBJ2-2, with D possibly matching TRBD1 (5 bases). Germline-derived CDR1 and CDR2 are SNHLY and FYNNEI. This CDR3 spans 15 amino acids. V lost 5 bases and J lost 2, with 12 bases in between. CDR3 residues: CASSLARANTGELFF. DNA of the CDR3: TGTGCCAGCAGTCTCGCCAGGGCTAACACCGGGGAGCTGTTTTTT.

The CDR3 nucleotides are TGTGCCAGCAGGCTCTCACAGGGGACCAATGAAAAACTGTTTTTT. It specifies CASRLSQGTNEKLFF. The V call is TRBV28, the J call TRBJ1-4; 7 positions match TRBD1. This CDR3 comprises 15 residues. Trimming removed 6 bases from V and 5 bases from J; junction bases left unmatched: 9. Per germline, CDR1 MDHEN and CDR2 SYDVKM.

This clonotype was observed many times. CDR3 residues: CSALVAGGLNEQFF. The CDR3 DNA reads TGCAGTGCACTGGTGGCGGGAGGGCTTAATGAGCAGTTCTTC. The chain joins TRBV20-1 to TRBJ2-1, with 9 nucleotides matching TRBD2. CDR1 and CDR2 (germline): DFQATT, SNEGSKA (reference sequence). V was clipped by 6 bases and J by 7 bases; unmatched bases: 10. This CDR3 has 14 amino acids.

The sample holds many counts of this clonotype. This chain links TRBV5-1 with TRBJ1-1, with no clear D. Deletions cut 4 bases from V and 0 bases from J, with 13 bases between. Germline V CDR1 and CDR2: SGHRS, YFSETQ. The CDR3 covers 15 residues. The DNA for the CDR3 is TGCGCCAGCAGCCGCCCAGAGTTTATGAACACTGAAGCTTTCTTT. This encodes CASSRPEFMNTEAFF.

This clonotype was seen at least ten times. The chain combines TRBV5-1 with TRBJ1-1; TRBD1 aligns across 9 bases. Unmatched junction bases numbered 8, after V lost 4 bases and J lost 4 bases. Germline V gene lookup returns CDR1 SGHRS and CDR2 YFSETQ. The CDR3 sequence is 15 residues long. Written as DNA, the CDR3 is TGCGCCAGCAGCCCCCAAGGACAGGGGCCCACTGAAGCTTTCTTT. As protein: CASSPQGQGPTEAFF.

In this sample, this clonotype is medium-sized. The chain uses TRBV7-6 and TRBJ2-7; D might be TRBD1 or TRBD2, each matching 5 bases. The CDR3 covers 13 residues. V lost 5 bases to trimming and J lost 3 bases, with 11 bases between them. From germline, CDR1 is SGHVS and CDR2 FNYEAQ. CDR3 DNA sequence: TGTGCCAGCAGCCCGGGACCAAACTACGAGCAGTACTTC. Protein sequence: CASSPGPNYEQYF.